This TCR beta chain came from a study of CD8+CD57+ T cells in acquired aplastic anemia. Study context: Sorted CD4+ plus CD8+ cells gave DNA averaging around 3 ug. General observations from the study: Some 28 sequences, all CD8+ CDR3, were shared between patients and controls.

Whoever was chosen for sequencing had shown CD8+CD57+ cell expansion by flow cytometry. Template material for TCR beta VDJ and CDR3 profiling consisted of genomic DNA. TCRdb fed the reads into MiXCR, producing one record per CDR3 protein. The sample gives about 180,000 distinct CDR3 sequences, 45% to 55% of which show up once; roughly 1.1% is in the top ten. Per germline, CDR1 SNHLY and CDR2 FYNNEI. V lost 2 bases to trimming and J lost 2 bases, with 12 bases between them. The CDR3 is 15 amino acids. This clonotype was seen at least ten times. What it binds is not known. This rearrangement joins TRBV2 to TRBJ2-5, with D perhaps TRBD2 (5 bases). The TCR comes from a human donor with aplastic anemia. Sequenced input: sorted CD4+, CD8+, or CD8+CD57+ T cells (not recorded which) from PBMCs. The CDR3, as DNA: TGTGCCAGCAGTGAACTAGAGGGTGGGCAAGAGACCCAGTACTTC. It codes for CASSELEGGQETQYF.